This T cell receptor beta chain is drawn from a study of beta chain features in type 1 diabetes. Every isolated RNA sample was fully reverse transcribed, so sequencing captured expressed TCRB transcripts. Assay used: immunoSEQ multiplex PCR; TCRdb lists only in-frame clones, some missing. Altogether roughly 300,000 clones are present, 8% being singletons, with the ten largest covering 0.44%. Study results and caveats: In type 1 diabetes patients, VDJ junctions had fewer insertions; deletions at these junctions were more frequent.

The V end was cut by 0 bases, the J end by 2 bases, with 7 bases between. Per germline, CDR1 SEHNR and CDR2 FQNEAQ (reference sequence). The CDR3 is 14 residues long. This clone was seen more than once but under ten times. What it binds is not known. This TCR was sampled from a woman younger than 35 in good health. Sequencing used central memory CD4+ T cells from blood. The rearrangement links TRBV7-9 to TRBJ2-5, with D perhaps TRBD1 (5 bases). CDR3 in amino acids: CASSLAYRQETQYF. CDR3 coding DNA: TGTGCCAGCAGCTTAGCGTACAGGCAAGAGACCCAGTACTTC.